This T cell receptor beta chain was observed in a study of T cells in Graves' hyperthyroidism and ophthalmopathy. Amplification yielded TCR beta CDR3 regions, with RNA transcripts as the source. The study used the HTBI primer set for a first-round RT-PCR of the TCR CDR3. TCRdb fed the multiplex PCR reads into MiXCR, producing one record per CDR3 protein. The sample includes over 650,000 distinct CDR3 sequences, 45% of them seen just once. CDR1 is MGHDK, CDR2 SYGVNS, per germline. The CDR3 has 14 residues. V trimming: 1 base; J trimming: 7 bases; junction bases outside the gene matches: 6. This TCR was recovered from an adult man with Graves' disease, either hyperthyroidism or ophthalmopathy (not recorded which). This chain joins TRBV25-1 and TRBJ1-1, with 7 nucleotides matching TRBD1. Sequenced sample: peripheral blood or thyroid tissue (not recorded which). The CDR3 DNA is TGTGCCAGCAGTGAATGGGCAGGGGGGTTTGAAGCTTTCTTT. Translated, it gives CASSEWAGGFEAFF.